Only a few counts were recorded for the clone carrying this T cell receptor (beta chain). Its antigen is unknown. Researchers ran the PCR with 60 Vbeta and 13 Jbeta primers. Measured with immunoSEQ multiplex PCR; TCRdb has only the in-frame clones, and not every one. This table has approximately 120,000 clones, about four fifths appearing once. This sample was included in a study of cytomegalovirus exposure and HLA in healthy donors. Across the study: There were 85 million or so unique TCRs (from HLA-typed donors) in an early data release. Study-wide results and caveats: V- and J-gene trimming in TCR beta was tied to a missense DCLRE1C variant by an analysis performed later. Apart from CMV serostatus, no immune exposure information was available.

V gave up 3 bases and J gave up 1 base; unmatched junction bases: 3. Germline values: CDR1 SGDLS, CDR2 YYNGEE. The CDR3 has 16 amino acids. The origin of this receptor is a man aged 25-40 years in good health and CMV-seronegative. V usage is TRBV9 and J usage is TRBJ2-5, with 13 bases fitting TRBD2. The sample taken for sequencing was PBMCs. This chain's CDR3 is CASSAGLAGVQETQYF. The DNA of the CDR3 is TGTGCCAGCAGCGCAGGACTAGCGGGAGTCCAAGAGACCCAGTACTTC.